This T cell receptor (beta chain) was documented in a study of blood T cells in healthy people across ages (dated by TCRdb to 2013 to 2016). Describing the broader study: In model experiments, roughly one uniquely barcoded TCR beta cDNA molecule per two T cells was captured by template switching. To track age-related changes in TCR beta repertoire diversity, the study relied on deep sequencing normalized with unique cDNA molecular identifiers. Two additional independent replicas of 1 million unique cDNA reads from the same blood draw were analyzed for two donors (one aged 18 to 30 and one aged 80 or older). To avoid experimental bias, donors of different ages were spread randomly across the sequencing lanes. The donors were split into four age groups: young (average roughly 15 years), middle-aged (over 35), aged (approximately 59) and long-lived (about 82). Study-wide conclusions, independent of this receptor: Donor CMV infection status was unknown, potentially confounding age-related changes in expanded clonotypes. Estimates of total diversity from one million sequenced T cells were regarded as lower bounds and underestimates. Compared with the aged group, more naive CD4+ T cells, fewer expanded clones and increased TCR diversity were shown by the long-lived group, suggesting age selection. Conclusive comparison of naive and antigen-experienced compartments was prevented by the profiling of bulk unsorted PBMCs. As age increased, observed TCR beta diversity per million T cells dropped in a roughly linear way, and a significant reduction was already evident by age about 40. Observed TCR beta diversity correlated strongly with the percentage of naive T cells measured by flow cytometry.

The library was made by 5' RACE. Sequenced on an Illumina HiSeq 2500. The second PCR ran for about 6 to 12 cycles and used a J-beta primer mix along with a sample-barcoded 5' primer. Each TCR beta cDNA molecule received a unique molecular identifier from a template-switch 5' adaptor carrying 12 random nucleotides. Each sample yielded at least 2.5 million CDR3-containing paired-end reads. First-strand cDNA was synthesized from all RNA with the Mint cDNA synthesis kit, primed by a TRBC-specific oligonucleotide. All cDNA was treated with uracil-DNA glycosylase and then went through a first 18-cycle PCR with the universal primers M1SS and BC2_uni_R. For the original study's pipeline: Each sample was normalized by randomly selecting 1 million high-quality reads, each carrying a distinct molecular identifier. Reads with shared molecular identifiers were discarded instead of being binned into consensus sequences. MiTCR, set to a Q25 quality threshold and the strictest error-elimination algorithm, was used for CDR3 identification, clonotype clustering and error correction. A nonparametric unseen species model with Euler transformation was used to estimate a lower bound on total TCR beta diversity. The raw public reads went through TCRdb reprocessing: fastp at Q25, MiXCR clone calling, in-frame beta chains kept. Records with the same CDR3 protein are collapsed into one entry carrying the most frequent genes and DNA. The V and J calls reflect TCRdb's pipeline rather than the authors' work. Counted in this sample were around 800,000 distinct CDR3 sequences; approximately 55% of them appeared once. The ten most abundant clones make up approximately 40% of the sample.

Systemically healthy Caucasian individuals from Russia, some 38 in total and aged about 6 to 95 years, were included as donors. Ten milliliters of peripheral blood were drawn from each donor into EDTA-treated Vacutainer tubes. Ficoll-Paque density-gradient centrifugation was used to isolate PBMCs, with at least 7 million per sample. Trizol reagent was used to extract total RNA from the PBMCs, yielding at least 5.5 micrograms per sample. Naive CD45RAhigh/CD27high T cell percentages were measured by flow cytometry on a PBMC aliquot from every donor. Points on this clonotype: Its specific antigen is unknown. The junction differs from germline at one of its ends, possibly a read error.

Reading the germline V gene (reference sequence) gives CDR1 MNHEY and CDR2 SMNVEV. The CDR3 starts with the cysteine, ends with the phenylalanine, and has 13 residues. Just the 39-base CDR3 DNA is kept, in frame starting at base 1. The clonotype was recovered from an older man in good health. The chain couples TRBV27 to TRBJ1-1, with 9 central nucleotides matching TRBD1. Sequencing was performed on blood. CDR3 protein: CASRGQGNAEAFF. Read as DNA, the sequence is TGTGCCAGCAGAGGACAGGGGAACGCTGAAGCTTTCTTT.